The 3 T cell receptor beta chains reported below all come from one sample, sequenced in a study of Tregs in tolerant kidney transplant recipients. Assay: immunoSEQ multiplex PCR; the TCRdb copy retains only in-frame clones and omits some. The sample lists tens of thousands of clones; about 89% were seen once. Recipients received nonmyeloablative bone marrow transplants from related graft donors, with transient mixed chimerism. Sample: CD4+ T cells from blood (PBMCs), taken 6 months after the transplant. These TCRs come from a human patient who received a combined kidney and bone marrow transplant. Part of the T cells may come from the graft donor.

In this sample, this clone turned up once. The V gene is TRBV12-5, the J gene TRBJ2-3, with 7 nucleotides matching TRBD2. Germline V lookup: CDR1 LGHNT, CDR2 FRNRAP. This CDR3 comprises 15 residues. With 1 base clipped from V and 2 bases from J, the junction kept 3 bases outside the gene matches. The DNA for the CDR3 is TGTGCTAGTGGTTTGGGCGGGAGACTCACAGATACGCAGTATTTT. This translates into CASGLGGRLTDTQYF. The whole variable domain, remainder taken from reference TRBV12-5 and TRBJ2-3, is DARVTQTPRHKVTEMGQEVTMRCQPILGHNTVFWYRQTMMQGLELLAYFRNRAPLDDSGMPKDRFSAEMPDATLATLKIQPSEPRDSAVYFCASGLGGRLTDTQYFGPGTRLTVL.

The CDR3 sequence is CASSRQGAHEQYF. CDR3 bases: TGTGCCAGCAGCCGTCAGGGGGCCCACGAGCAGTACTTC. This chain connects TRBV7-9 to TRBJ2-7; TRBD1 matches 8 bases. After removal of 5 bases from V and 5 bases from J, the junction contained 5 bases not matched to a gene. CDR3 length: 13 amino acids. Germline V lookup: CDR1 SEHNR, CDR2 FQNEAQ (reference sequence).

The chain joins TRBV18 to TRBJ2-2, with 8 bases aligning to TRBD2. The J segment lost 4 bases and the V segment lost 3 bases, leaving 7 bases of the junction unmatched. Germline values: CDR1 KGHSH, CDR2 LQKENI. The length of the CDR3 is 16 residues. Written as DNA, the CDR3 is TGTGCCAGCTCACCGGATGGCAGCGGGGGCACCGGGGAGCTGTTTTTT. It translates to CASSPDGSGGTGELFF.